The clone carrying this T cell receptor beta chain has only one observation. Its specificity is unknown. This specimen belongs to a study of CD8 T cells in Susac syndrome. Whole-study results and caveats: An acknowledgment was made by the study that its TCR sequencing and HLA analysis involved relatively few individuals.

After extraction with the RNeasy kit, roughly 0.45 to 1 ug of the RNA was reverse transcribed using random hexamers. TCRdb re-called the immunoSEQ multiplex PCR reads through MiXCR, storing one row per CDR3 protein. The sample lists about 200,000 distinct CDR3 sequences, 90% to 95% occurring once. Stable or active relapsing-remitting multiple sclerosis, untreated and meeting revised McDonald criteria, defined the controls. V was clipped by 5 bases and J by 5 bases; unmatched bases: 5. Germline values: CDR1 SGHTA, CDR2 FQGTGA. The CDR3 has 15 residues. This sequence originates from a human donor with multiple sclerosis. The chain carries TRBV7-3 and TRBJ2-3; 12 bases are shared with TRBD2. Specimen: CD4+ T cells from PBMCs. The CDR3 DNA reads as TGTGCCAGCAGCCCGACTAGCGGGAGTAGAGATACGCAGTATTTT. It encodes CASSPTSGSRDTQYF.